This T cell receptor (beta chain) was obtained from a study of cytomegalovirus exposure and HLA in healthy donors. Primers: 60 Vbeta forward and 13 Jbeta reverse. Only in-frame clones appear in the TCRdb table, and some are missing; sequencing was by immunoSEQ multiplex PCR. The sample table includes about 130,000 clones. V lost 6 bases to trimming and J lost 6 bases; unmatched junction nucleotides: 6. The germline V gene has CDR1 SEHNR and CDR2 FQNEAQ (reference sequence). There are 13 residues in the CDR3. The sample consisted of PBMCs. This clonotype was sampled from a woman aged 55-75 years in good health and CMV-seronegative. J is TRBJ2-7 and V is TRBV7-9; 9 nucleotides line up with TRBD2. DNA of the CDR3: TGTGCCAGCAGTTCGGGACTAGCATTCGAGCAGTACTTC. Protein sequence: CASSSGLAFEQYF.